This passage covers 23 T cell receptor beta chains from one sample sequenced in a study of T-cell reconstitution after alpha-beta-depleted transplantation in children. This sample's TCRbeta library carried unique molecular identifier barcodes. Using its own MiXCR run on the PCR reads, TCRdb lists one record per CDR3 protein. Here the sample spans about half a million distinct CDR3 sequences, about an eighth being singletons. The starting material was PBMCs from the stem cell graft donor, obtained from the stem cell graft. The receptors originated from a human donor who donated a stem cell graft to a child with combined immunodeficiency.

This clonotype was counted many times. The gene calls are TRBV29-1 and TRBJ2-1; 12 nucleotides match TRBD2. Germline V gene data show CDR1 as SQVTM and CDR2 as ANQGSEA. The CDR3 is made up of 15 amino acids. V dropped 6 bases and J dropped 0; count of bases not matched to a gene: 3. CDR3: CSVTSGRISYNEQFF. CDR3 in DNA: TGCAGCGTGACTAGCGGGAGAATCTCCTACAATGAGCAGTTCTTC.

This clonotype was found a few times. This sequence joins TRBV5-1 and TRBJ2-5; TRBD1 agrees at 10 bases. In germline, CDR1 is SGHRS, CDR2 YFSETQ. The CDR3 totals 16 residues. The J segment lost 5 bases and the V segment lost 0 bases, leaving 7 bases of the junction unmatched. The CDR3 DNA follows: TGCGCCAGCAGCTTGGCCTCCGGGACAGGGGCCGAGACCCAGTACTTC. Amino acids: CASSLASGTGAETQYF.

By its share, this clonotype is medium-sized. The chain is built from TRBV29-1 and TRBJ2-1, with a possible D match to TRBD2 (5 bases). The V gene's germline CDR1 is SQVTM and CDR2 ANQGSEA. Trimming left V 4 bases short and J 3 bases short, with 7 bases between. This CDR3 has 12 residues. DNA for the CDR3: TGCAGCGTTGTCGGGAACTACAATGAGCAGTTCTTC. It is translated as CSVVGNYNEQFF.

CDR3 sequence reads: CSVANRLSGANVLTF. CDR3 nucleotides: TGCAGCGTTGCAAACAGGCTTTCTGGGGCCAACGTCCTGACTTTC. The genes are TRBV29-1 and TRBJ2-6; D perhaps matches TRBD1 (5 bases). Per germline, CDR1 SQVTM and CDR2 ANQGSEA. V was shortened by 4 bases and J by 1 base, with 11 bases between the two germline ends. CDR3 length equals 15 residues.

As concerns this clonotype: This likely comes from a read error, as the CDR3 has no conserved phenylalanine or tryptophan at its end. The CDR3 DNA reads TGCGCCAGCAGCTTGGCTACTAATGAAAAACTGTTTTCT. Translating it yields CASSLATNEKLFS. The rearrangement uses TRBV5-1 and TRBJ1-4; D is unclear. Germline lookup yields CDR1 SGHRS and CDR2 YFSETQ. V was pared by 0 bases and J by 2 bases, with 2 bases between. This CDR3 has 13 amino acids.

This clonotype was observed a handful of times. The rearrangement uses TRBV27 and TRBJ2-3; 8 nucleotides line up with TRBD2. J gave up 0 bases and V 5 bases, and 10 bases lay outside the gene matches. There are 17 residues in the CDR3. The germline CDR1 and CDR2 sequences are MNHEY and SMNVEV (reference sequence). CDR3 sequence: CASSRSPGLGSTDTQYF. CDR3 in DNA: TGTGCCAGCAGTCGATCCCCGGGACTAGGTAGCACAGATACGCAGTATTTT.

This clonotype was seen only a few times. This chain connects TRBV12-3 or TRBV12-4 to TRBJ2-1; TRBD2 matches 7 bases. Trimming at V came to 5 bases and at J to 8 bases, leaving 12 bases not matched to a gene. CDR3 length: 15 residues. The CDR3 is CASSQLEGGQDEQFF. CDR3 nucleotides: TGTGCCAGCAGTCAATTGGAGGGAGGGCAAGATGAGCAGTTCTTC.

This rearrangement joins TRBV7-8 to TRBJ2-1; 7 bases line up with TRBD1. Germline CDR1 SGHVS, CDR2 FQNEAQ. Unmatched junction bases numbered 6, after V lost 4 bases and J lost 3 bases. The CDR3 covers 15 residues. The CDR3 region is CASSSISGGYNEQFF. Here the CDR3 DNA reads TGTGCCAGCAGCTCTATCTCAGGGGGCTACAATGAGCAGTTCTTC. The full variable domain, rest sourced from reference TRBV7-8 and TRBJ2-1, is GAGVSQSPRYKVAKRGQDVALRCDPISGHVSLFWYQQALGQGPEFLTYFQNEAQLDKSGLPSDRFFAERPEGSVSTLKIQRTQQEDSAVYLCASSSISGGYNEQFFGPGTRLTVL.

This clonotype has more than one count but fewer than ten. The genes are TRBV7-2 and TRBJ2-7; no clear D gene. Germline V gives CDR1 SGHTA, CDR2 FQGNSA. The CDR3 spans 11 residues. Trimming removed 6 bases from V and 6 bases from J, with 9 bases in between. CDR3 in amino acids: CASSTSSEQYF. The CDR3, as DNA: TGTGCCAGCAGTACCTCGTCCGAGCAGTACTTC.

Only a few counts were recorded for this clonotype. This sequence joins TRBV7-2 and TRBJ1-6; D gene unclear. Germline V gives CDR1 SGHTA, CDR2 FQGNSA. V was clipped by 3 bases and J by 9 bases, with 12 bases between them. The CDR3 totals 14 residues. The CDR3 DNA reads TGTGCCAGCAGCTTTCGCATTTCCGGTTCACCCCTCCACTTT. Its translation is CASSFRISGSPLHF.

The rearrangement uses TRBV11-3 and TRBJ2-1, with D perhaps TRBD1 (6 bases). Trimming stripped 6 bases from V and 10 bases from J, with 16 bases between. Germline V gene lookup returns CDR1 SGHNT and CDR2 YENEEA. The CDR3 is 13 residues long. CDR3: CASSLGTQGEQFF. The CDR3 DNA reads TGTGCCAGCAGTCTAGGAACCCAGGGGGAGCAGTTCTTC.

At least ten counts were recorded for this clonotype. The gene calls are TRBV12-3 or TRBV12-4 and TRBJ1-4; D not certain. This CDR3 spans 12 amino acids. Trimming took off 5 bases at V and 11 bases at J, with 12 bases between the two ends. The DNA for the CDR3 is TGTGCCAGCAGTATATGGGGAAGGAAACTGTTTTTT. Translating gives CASSIWGRKLFF.

The chain recombines TRBV21-1 with TRBJ2-7; the tabulated D call, TRBD1, remains unverified against the DNA. TRBV21-1 is listed as a pseudogene. The CDR3 contains 13 residues. CDR3 in amino acids: CASSSTRGYEQYF. The CDR3 nucleotides are TGTGCCAGCAGCTCCACCAGGGGCTACGAGCAGTACTTC.

Comments on this clonotype: The CDR3 does not end in the conserved phenylalanine or tryptophan, so this is likely a read error. The chain has TRBV28 and TRBJ2-5; D is possibly TRBD1 (7 bases). CDR1 is MDHEN and CDR2 is SYDVKM in the germline V gene. The CDR3 consists of 15 residues. Trimming stripped 5 bases from V and 4 bases from J, with 17 bases between. The CDR3 is CASSTPGGGRETQYV. The CDR3 DNA is TGTGCCAGCAGTACCCCAGGAGGGGGCAGAGAGACCCAGTACGTC.

The chain links TRBV18 to TRBJ2-1, with 8 bases identical to TRBD1. CDR3 length: 13 residues. V was pared by 4 bases and J by 8 bases, with 4 bases of the junction left unmatched. Germline-derived CDR1 and CDR2 are KGHSH and LQKENI. CDR3 region: CASSLDRDDEQFF. The CDR3 DNA reads as TGTGCCAGCTCACTGGACAGGGATGATGAGCAGTTCTTC.

There are many counts of this clonotype. CDR3 loop: CATGWGRSNQPQHF. The CDR3 DNA reads TGTGCCACCGGGTGGGGCAGAAGCAATCAGCCCCAGCATTTT. The rearrangement links TRBV24-1 to TRBJ1-5, with D possibly matching TRBD1 (5 bases). The CDR3 loop spans 14 amino acids. The germline CDR1 and CDR2 sequences are KGHDR and SFDVKD. V lost 9 bases and J lost 1, with 12 bases in between.

In its sample, this clonotype was seen a few times. The chain has TRBV4-3 and TRBJ1-3; D gene uncertain. Germline V lookup: CDR1 LGHNA, CDR2 YSLEER. V shed 0 bases and J shed 0 bases, with 9 bases lying between them. This CDR3 has 16 residues. For the CDR3, the DNA is TGCGCCAGCAGCCAAGATCCCGCACGCTCTGGAAACACCATATATTTT. This encodes CASSQDPARSGNTIYF.

The V and J genes are TRBV5-1 and TRBJ2-7, with D unclear. The germline CDR1 and CDR2 sequences are SGHRS and YFSETQ. Trimming shortened V by 0 bases and J by 2 bases, and 9 bases separated the two germline ends. CDR3 length: 14 residues. The CDR3 DNA is TGCGCCAGCAGCTTGGGAGACCTGGCCTACGAGCAGTACTTC. It translates to CASSLGDLAYEQYF.

In this sample, this clonotype turned up many times. This sequence joins TRBV5-1 and TRBJ2-7; D not resolved. The V and J ends lost 4 bases and 3 bases respectively, with 17 bases between them. This CDR3 spans 15 amino acids. Germline CDR1 is SGHRS and CDR2 is YFSETQ. This chain's CDR3 is CASSLLGRNVYEQYF. CDR3 DNA sequence: TGCGCCAGCAGCCTCCTTGGCAGGAACGTCTACGAGCAGTACTTC.

This chain joins TRBV5-5 and TRBJ1-5; D not resolved. In germline, CDR1 is SGHKS, CDR2 YYEKEE (reference sequence). This CDR3 region has 14 residues. Trimming took off 4 bases at V and 5 bases at J, with 13 bases between the two ends. CDR3 loop: CASSSRREDQPQHF. CDR3 DNA sequence: TGTGCCAGCAGCAGCAGGAGGGAGGATCAGCCCCAGCATTTT.

The CDR3: CASSPLAETQYF. As DNA, the CDR3 is TGTGCCAGCAGCCCCTTGGCGGAGACCCAGTACTTC. This chain uses TRBV7-6 with TRBJ2-5; D is undetermined. V dropped 5 bases and J dropped 5 bases, with 9 bases sitting between them. Germline values: CDR1 SGHVS, CDR2 FNYEAQ. CDR3 size: 12 residues.

This chain uses TRBV5-4 with TRBJ2-7; 8 nucleotides agree with TRBD2. The germline V gene has CDR1 SGHNT and CDR2 YYREEE (reference sequence). The CDR3 is 14 residues long. V was clipped by 2 bases and J by 4 bases; unmatched bases: 5. The CDR3 reads CASSFGRVPYEQYF. CDR3 DNA: TGTGCCAGCAGCTTCGGGAGGGTCCCTTACGAGCAGTACTTC.

The chain carries TRBV20-1 and TRBJ2-1; 13 nucleotides agree with TRBD2. The CDR3 covers 16 residues. V trimming: 2 bases; J trimming: 4 bases; junction bases outside the gene matches: 5. The germline V gene encodes CDR1 DFQATT and CDR2 SNEGSKA (reference sequence). CDR3 in amino acids: CSARLLGLAGYNEQFF. CDR3 sequence (DNA): TGCAGTGCTAGATTACTGGGACTAGCGGGGTACAATGAGCAGTTCTTC.